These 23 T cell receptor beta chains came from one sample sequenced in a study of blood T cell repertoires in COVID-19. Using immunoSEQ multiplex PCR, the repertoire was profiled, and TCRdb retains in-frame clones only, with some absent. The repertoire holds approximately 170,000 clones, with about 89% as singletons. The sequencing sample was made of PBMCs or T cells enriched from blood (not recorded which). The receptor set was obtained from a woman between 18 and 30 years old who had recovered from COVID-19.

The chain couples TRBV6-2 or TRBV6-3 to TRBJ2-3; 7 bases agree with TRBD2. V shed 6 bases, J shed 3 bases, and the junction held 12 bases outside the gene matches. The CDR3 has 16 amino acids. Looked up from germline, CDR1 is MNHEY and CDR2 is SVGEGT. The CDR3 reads CASSTLWGRDTDTQYF. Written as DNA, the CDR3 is TGTGCCAGCAGCACCCTCTGGGGGAGGGATACAGATACGCAGTATTTT.

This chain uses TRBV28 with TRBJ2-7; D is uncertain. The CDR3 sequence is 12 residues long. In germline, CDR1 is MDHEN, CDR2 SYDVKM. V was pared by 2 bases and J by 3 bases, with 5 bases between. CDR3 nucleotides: TGTGCCAGCAGTTTACCGTACTACGAGCAGTACTTC. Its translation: CASSLPYYEQYF.

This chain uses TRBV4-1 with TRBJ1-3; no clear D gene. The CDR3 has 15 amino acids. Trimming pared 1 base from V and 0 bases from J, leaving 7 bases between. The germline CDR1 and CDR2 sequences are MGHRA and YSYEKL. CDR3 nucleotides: TGCGCCAGCAGCCAAGGAGAGAACTCTGGAAACACCATATATTTT. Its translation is CASSQGENSGNTIYF.

The CDR3 spells CASSVPAAGRGQETQYF. The CDR3 nucleotides read TGTGCCAGCAGCGTTCCGGCCGCGGGAAGGGGACAAGAGACCCAGTACTTC. The J gene is TRBJ2-5, the V gene TRBV9; D might be TRBD2 (6 bases). Germline loops: CDR1 SGDLS, CDR2 YYNGEE. V gave up 2 bases and J gave up 2 bases, with 19 bases separating them. CDR3 length: 17 amino acids.

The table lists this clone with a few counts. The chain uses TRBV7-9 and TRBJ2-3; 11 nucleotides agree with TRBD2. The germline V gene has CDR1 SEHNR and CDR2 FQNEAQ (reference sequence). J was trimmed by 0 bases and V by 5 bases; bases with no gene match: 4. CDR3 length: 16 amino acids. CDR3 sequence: CASSAWTSGSTDTQYF. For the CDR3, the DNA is TGTGCCAGCAGCGCCTGGACTAGCGGGAGCACAGATACGCAGTATTTT.

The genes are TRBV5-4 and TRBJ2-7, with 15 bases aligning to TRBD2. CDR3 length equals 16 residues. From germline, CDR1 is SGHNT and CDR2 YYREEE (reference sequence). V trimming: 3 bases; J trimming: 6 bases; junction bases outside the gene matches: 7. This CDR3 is CASSSGLAGGPVEQYF. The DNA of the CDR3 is TGTGCCAGCAGCTCCGGACTAGCGGGAGGGCCCGTCGAGCAGTACTTC.

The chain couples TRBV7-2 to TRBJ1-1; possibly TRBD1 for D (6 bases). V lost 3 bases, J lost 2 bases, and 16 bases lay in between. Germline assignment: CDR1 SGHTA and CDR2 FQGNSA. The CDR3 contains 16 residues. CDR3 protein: CASSFGAGTPNTEAFF. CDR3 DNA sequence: TGTGCCAGCAGCTTTGGGGCCGGGACACCCAACACTGAAGCTTTCTTT. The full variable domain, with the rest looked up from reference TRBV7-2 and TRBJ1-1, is GAGVSQSPSNKVTEKGKDVELRCDPISGHTALYWYRQSLGQGLEFLIYFQGNSAPDKSGLPSDRFSAERTGGSVSTLTIQRTQQEDSAVYLCASSFGAGTPNTEAFFGQGTRLTVV.

The CDR3 DNA sequence: TGTGCCAGCTCACCAATACCAACCACGGGACTCCAAGCGGGCACTGAAGCTTTCTTT. Amino acid sequence: CASSPIPTTGLQAGTEAFF. The rearrangement links TRBV18 to TRBJ1-1, with TRBD1 as a possible D gene (5 bases). Germline CDR1 is KGHSH and CDR2 is LQKENI. This CDR3 has 19 amino acids. V lost 2 bases, J lost 4 bases, and 26 bases lay in between.

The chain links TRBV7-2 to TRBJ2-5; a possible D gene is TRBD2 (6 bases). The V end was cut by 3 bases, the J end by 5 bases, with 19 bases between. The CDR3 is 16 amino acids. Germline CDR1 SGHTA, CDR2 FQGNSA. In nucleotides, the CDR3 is TGTGCCAGCAGCTTTGGTCCAGACCGTCGGGGGGAGACCCAGTACTTC. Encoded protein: CASSFGPDRRGETQYF.

In DNA, the CDR3 is TGTGCCAGCAGTGAATACACAGTTGCAACTAATGAAAAACTGTTTTTT. Translated, it gives CASSEYTVATNEKLFF. The chain is built from TRBV6-1 and TRBJ1-4; D uncertain. The V end was cut by 2 bases, the J end by 0 bases, with 10 bases between. The CDR3 runs to 16 residues. Germline V gene data show CDR1 as MNHNS and CDR2 as SASEGT.

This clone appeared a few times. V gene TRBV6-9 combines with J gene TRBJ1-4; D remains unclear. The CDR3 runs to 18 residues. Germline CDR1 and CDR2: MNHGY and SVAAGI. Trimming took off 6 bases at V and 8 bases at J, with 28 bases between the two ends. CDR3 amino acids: CASSPPGGESRLEEKLFF. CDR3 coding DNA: TGTGCCAGCAGCCCCCCCGGAGGTGAGAGCAGATTGGAGGAAAAACTGTTTTTT.

DNA of the CDR3: TGTGCCAGCAGTTTACCCCTTGGGGCGGGGGGCACTGAAGCTTTCTTT. Its protein is CASSLPLGAGGTEAFF. This chain links TRBV28 with TRBJ1-1; D perhaps matches TRBD1 (5 bases). V was pared by 2 bases and J by 4 bases, with 17 bases between. Per germline, CDR1 MDHEN and CDR2 SYDVKM. The CDR3 loop spans 16 amino acids.

The CDR3 nucleotides are TGTGCCAGCAGCCTAGGGGGCAACACCGGGGAGCTGTTTTTT. Its translation is CASSLGGNTGELFF. The rearrangement uses TRBV14 and TRBJ2-2, with 7 bases aligning to TRBD1. The length of the CDR3 is 14 residues. CDR1 and CDR2 (germline): SGHDN, FVKESK. Losses at the gene ends were 4 bases for V and 2 bases for J; bases not matched to a gene: 1.

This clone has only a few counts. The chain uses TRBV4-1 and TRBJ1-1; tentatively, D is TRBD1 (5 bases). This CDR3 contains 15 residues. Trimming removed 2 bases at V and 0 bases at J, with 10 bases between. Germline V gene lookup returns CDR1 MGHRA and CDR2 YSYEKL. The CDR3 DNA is TGCGCCAGCAGCCAATCAGGGTTTTTGAACACTGAAGCTTTCTTT. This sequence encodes CASSQSGFLNTEAFF.

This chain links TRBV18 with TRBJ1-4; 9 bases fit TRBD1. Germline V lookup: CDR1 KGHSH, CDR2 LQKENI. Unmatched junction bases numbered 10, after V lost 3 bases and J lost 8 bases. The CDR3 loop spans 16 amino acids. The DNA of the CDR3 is TGTGCCAGCTCACCGACCCCGGACAGGGGAGGAGAAAAACTGTTTTTT. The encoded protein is CASSPTPDRGGEKLFF. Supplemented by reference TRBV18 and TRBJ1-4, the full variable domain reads NAGVMQNPRHLVRRRGQEARLRCSPMKGHSHVYWYRQLPEEGLKFMVYLQKENIIDESGMPKERFSAEFPKEGPSILRIQQVVRGDSAAYFCASSPTPDRGGEKLFFGSGTQLSVL.

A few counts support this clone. Here the CDR3 reads CASSARLAGSEQYF. DNA for the CDR3: TGTGCCAGCAGTGCCCGACTAGCGGGAAGCGAGCAGTACTTC. This chain links TRBV25-1 with TRBJ2-7, with 11 bases that match TRBD2. From germline, CDR1 is MGHDK and CDR2 SYGVNS. Trimming at V came to 4 bases and at J to 6 bases, leaving 5 bases not matched to a gene. This CDR3 has 14 residues.

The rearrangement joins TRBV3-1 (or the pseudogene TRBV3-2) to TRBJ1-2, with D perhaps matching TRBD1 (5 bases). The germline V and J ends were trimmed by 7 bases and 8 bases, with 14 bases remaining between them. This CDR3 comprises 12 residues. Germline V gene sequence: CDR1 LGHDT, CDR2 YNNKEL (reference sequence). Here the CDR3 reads CASIGPSGGYTF. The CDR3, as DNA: TGTGCCAGCATTGGCCCCTCAGGGGGCTACACCTTC.

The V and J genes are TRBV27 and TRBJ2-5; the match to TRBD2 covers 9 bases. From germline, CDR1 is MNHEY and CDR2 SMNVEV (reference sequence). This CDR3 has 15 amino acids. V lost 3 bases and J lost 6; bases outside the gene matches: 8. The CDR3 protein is CASSFVASGMKTQYF. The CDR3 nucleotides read TGTGCCAGCAGTTTTGTGGCTAGCGGGATGAAGACCCAGTACTTC.

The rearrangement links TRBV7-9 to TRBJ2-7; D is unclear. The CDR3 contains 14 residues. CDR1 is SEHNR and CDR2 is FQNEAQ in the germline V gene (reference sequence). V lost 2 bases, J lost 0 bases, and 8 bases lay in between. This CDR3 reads CASSLNLDSYEQYF. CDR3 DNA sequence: TGTGCCAGCAGCTTAAATTTAGACTCCTACGAGCAGTACTTC.

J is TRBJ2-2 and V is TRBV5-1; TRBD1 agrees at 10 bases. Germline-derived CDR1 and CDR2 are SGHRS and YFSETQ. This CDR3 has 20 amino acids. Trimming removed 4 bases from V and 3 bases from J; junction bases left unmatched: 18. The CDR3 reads CASSRKPLGQGEIYTGELFF. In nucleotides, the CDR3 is TGCGCCAGCAGCCGTAAACCACTCGGACAGGGGGAAATCTACACCGGGGAGCTGTTTTTT.

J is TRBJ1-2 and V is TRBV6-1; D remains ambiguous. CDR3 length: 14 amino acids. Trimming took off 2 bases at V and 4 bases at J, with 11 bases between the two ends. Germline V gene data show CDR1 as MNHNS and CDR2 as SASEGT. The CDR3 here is CASSESGGVYGYTF. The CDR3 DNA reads TGTGCCAGCAGTGAATCGGGCGGGGTCTATGGCTACACCTTC.

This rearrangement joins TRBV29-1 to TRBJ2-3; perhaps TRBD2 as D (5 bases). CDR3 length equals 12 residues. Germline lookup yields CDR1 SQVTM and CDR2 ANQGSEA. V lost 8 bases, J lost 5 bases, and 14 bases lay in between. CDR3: CSFLGGGDTQYF. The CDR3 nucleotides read TGCAGCTTCCTCGGAGGAGGAGATACGCAGTATTTT.

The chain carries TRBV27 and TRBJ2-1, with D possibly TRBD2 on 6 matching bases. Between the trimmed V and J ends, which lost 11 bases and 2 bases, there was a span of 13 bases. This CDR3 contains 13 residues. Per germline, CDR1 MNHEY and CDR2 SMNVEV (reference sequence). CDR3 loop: CAVSLAPYNEQFF. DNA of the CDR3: TGTGCCGTATCCCTAGCGCCCTACAATGAGCAGTTCTTC.